The next 14 T cell receptor beta chains were all read from a single sample in a study of monozygotic twins with inflammatory bowel disease. After re-calling the 5' RACE reads, TCRdb lists one entry per CDR3 protein, DNA absent. The sample holds over 110,000 distinct CDR3 sequences. The sample consisted of blood. The receptors come from a human donor with ulcerative colitis or Crohn's disease, or a healthy co-twin of an affected twin (not recorded which).

The genes are TRBV12-3 or TRBV12-4 and TRBJ1-4. This CDR3 is built from 13 residues. CDR3 region: CASSLRPIEKLFF.

The V and J genes are TRBV7-3 and TRBJ2-6. CDR1 and CDR2 from the germline V gene are SGHTA and FQGTGA. The CDR3 has 17 amino acids. CDR3 amino acids: CASSLNPQGSGANVLTF. The full variable domain, in which reference TRBV7-3 and TRBJ2-6 provide the parts outside the CDR3, is GAGVSQTPSNKVTEKGKYVELRCDPISGHTALYWYRQSLGQGPEFLIYFQGTGAADDSGLPNDRFFAVRPEGSVSTLKIQRTERGDSAVYLCASSLNPQGSGANVLTFGAGSRLTVL.

This chain links TRBV7-9 with TRBJ2-3. Germline V CDR1 and CDR2: SEHNR, FQNEAQ (reference sequence). The CDR3 is 14 residues long. The CDR3 protein is CASSLGKSTDTQYF.

V gene TRBV18 combines with J gene TRBJ2-5; TCRdb indicates TRBD2, and absent DNA this call remains unverified. The CDR3 runs 15 residues. Germline loops: CDR1 KGHSH, CDR2 LQKENI. The CDR3 here is CASSPRGLVHETQYF. Full variable domain (outside the CDR3, taken from reference TRBV18 and TRBJ2-5): NAGVMQNPRHLVRRRGQEARLRCSPMKGHSHVYWYRQLPEEGLKFMVYLQKENIIDESGMPKERFSAEFPKEGPSILRIQQVVRGDSAAYFCASSPRGLVHETQYFGPGTRLLVL.

V and J are TRBV3-1 and TRBJ1-5. The CDR3 consists of 14 residues. Germline values: CDR1 LGHDT, CDR2 YNNKEL (reference sequence). The CDR3 reads CASSQEISNQPQHF.

V usage is TRBV5-1 and J usage is TRBJ2-3; TCRdb calls TRBD1, which cannot be checked without DNA. Per the germline V gene, CDR1 is SGHRS and CDR2 is YFSETQ. The CDR3 sequence is 15 residues long. CDR3 sequence reads: CASSLIGQSTDTQYF.

The chain has TRBV27 and TRBJ1-1; the D call of TRBD1 rests on TCRdb alone, since no DNA is present to check it. This CDR3 is built from 15 residues. Per the germline V gene, CDR1 is MNHEY and CDR2 is SMNVEV (reference sequence). CDR3: CASSQGGGWDTEAFF.

This chain uses TRBV7-6 with TRBJ2-5. Germline lookup yields CDR1 SGHVS and CDR2 FNYEAQ. The CDR3 consists of 11 residues. The CDR3 loop is CASSHQETQYF.

The rearrangement uses TRBV5-1 and TRBJ1-5. The CDR3 spans 15 residues. Germline CDR1 reads SGHRS; CDR2 reads YFSETQ. The CDR3 loop is CASSRDTASNQPQHF.

This chain links TRBV7-9 with TRBJ2-3; the TCRdb D gene call, TRBD2, has no DNA to confirm it. Germline-derived CDR1 and CDR2 are SEHNR and FQNEAQ (reference sequence). CDR3 length equals 16 residues. CDR3 amino acids: CASSTWGASRTDAQYF.

V and J are TRBV27 and TRBJ1-5; no DNA is available, so the TRBD1 call from TCRdb remains unchecked. Germline CDR1 and CDR2: MNHEY and SMNVEV (reference sequence). This CDR3 region has 14 residues. This chain's CDR3 is CASSLMGAGEPQHF.

The chain has TRBV20-1 and TRBJ1-4. CDR3 length: 14 amino acids. Germline V gives CDR1 DFQATT, CDR2 SNEGSKA (reference sequence). The CDR3: CSAGRASANEKLFF.

The rearrangement links TRBV7-3 to TRBJ2-5. Germline CDR1 is SGHTA and CDR2 is FQGTGA. This CDR3 contains 16 residues. The CDR3 is CASSWGSTPYQETQYF.

The rearrangement uses TRBV20-1 and TRBJ1-3. CDR3 length: 12 residues. Germline-derived CDR1 and CDR2 are DFQATT and SNEGSKA (reference sequence). The CDR3 here is CSAPYQRDTIYF.